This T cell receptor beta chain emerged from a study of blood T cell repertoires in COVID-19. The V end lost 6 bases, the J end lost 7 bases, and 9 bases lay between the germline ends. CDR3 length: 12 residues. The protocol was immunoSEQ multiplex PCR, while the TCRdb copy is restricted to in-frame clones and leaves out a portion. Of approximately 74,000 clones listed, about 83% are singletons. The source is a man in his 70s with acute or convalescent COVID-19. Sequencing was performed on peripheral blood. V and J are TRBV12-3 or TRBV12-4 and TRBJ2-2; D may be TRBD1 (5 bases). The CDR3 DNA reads TGTGCCAGCAGGCAGGGTGACGGGGAGCTGTTTTTT. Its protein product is CASRQGDGELFF.